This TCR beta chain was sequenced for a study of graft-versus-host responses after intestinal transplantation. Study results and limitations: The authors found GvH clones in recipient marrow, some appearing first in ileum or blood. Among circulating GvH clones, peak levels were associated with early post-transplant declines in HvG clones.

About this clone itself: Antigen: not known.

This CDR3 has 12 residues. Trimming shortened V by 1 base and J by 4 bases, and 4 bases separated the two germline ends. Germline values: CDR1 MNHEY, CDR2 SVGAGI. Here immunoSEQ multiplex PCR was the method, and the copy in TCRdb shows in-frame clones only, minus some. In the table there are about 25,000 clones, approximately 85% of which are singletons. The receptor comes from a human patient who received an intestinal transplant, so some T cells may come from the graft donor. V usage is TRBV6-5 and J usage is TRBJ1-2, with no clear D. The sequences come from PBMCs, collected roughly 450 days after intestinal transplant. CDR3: CASSYFGYGYTF. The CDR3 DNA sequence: TGTGCCAGCAGTTACTTCGGCTATGGCTACACCTTC.